Presented here are 22 T cell receptor beta chains from one specimen sequenced in a study of blood T cell repertoires in COVID-19. Produced via immunoSEQ multiplex PCR; TCRdb's table is partial and in-frame only. The repertoire holds around 65,000 clones, roughly 80% seen once, with 18% in the top ten. Sequenced input: peripheral blood. These receptors were collected from a man in his sixties with acute or convalescent COVID-19.

The chain carries TRBV7-2 and TRBJ1-5; D gene ambiguous. Trimming left V 2 bases short and J 7 bases short, with 6 bases between. Germline V CDR1 and CDR2: SGHTA, FQGNSA. The CDR3 sequence is 12 residues long. The CDR3 nucleotides are TGTGCCAGCAGCTTATTATTCCAGCCCCAGCATTTT. It encodes CASSLLFQPQHF.

The V and J genes are TRBV27 and TRBJ2-1; TRBD2 agrees at 14 bases. Germline V gives CDR1 MNHEY, CDR2 SMNVEV (reference sequence). The V segment lost 6 bases and the J segment 9 bases; nucleotides outside the gene matches: 1. This CDR3 region has 13 residues. The CDR3 protein is CASSGLAGGEQFF. CDR3 sequence (DNA): TGTGCCAGCAGCGGACTAGCGGGAGGTGAGCAGTTCTTC.

V is TRBV18 and J is TRBJ2-7, with TRBD2 identical over 7 bases. CDR1 is KGHSH and CDR2 is LQKENI in the germline V gene. This CDR3 comprises 17 residues. The V segment lost 1 base and the J segment 0 bases; nucleotides outside the gene matches: 9. The CDR3: CASSPRQRGIGSYEQYF. CDR3 bases: TGTGCCAGCTCACCACGGCAGCGGGGCATAGGCTCCTACGAGCAGTACTTC.

The genes are TRBV10-1 and TRBJ2-1; D possibly corresponds to TRBD1 (6 bases). Germline V gene sequence: CDR1 WNHNN, CDR2 SYGVQD (reference sequence). V was pared by 2 bases and J by 0 bases, with 8 bases between. CDR3 length: 15 amino acids. The CDR3 nucleotides read TGCGCCAGCAGTGAGCAGGGGAGCTCCTACAATGAGCAGTTCTTC. The encoded protein is CASSEQGSSYNEQFF.

For the CDR3, the DNA is TGTGCCAGCAGTTTCACGGGAACCTACGAGCAGTACTTC. Protein: CASSFTGTYEQYF. The J gene is TRBJ2-7, the V gene TRBV27, with D tentatively TRBD2 (5 bases). CDR1 and CDR2 (germline): MNHEY, SMNVEV (reference sequence). The CDR3 covers 13 residues. Trimming took 3 bases from V and 2 from J, leaving 8 bases between them.

The chain joins TRBV4-2 to TRBJ2-7; D uncertain. The germline V gene encodes CDR1 LGHNA and CDR2 YNFKEQ. V lost 1 base and J lost 4, with 8 bases in between. CDR3 size: 13 residues. CDR3 coding DNA: TGTGCCAGCAGCCAAGTTCAAGCGTACGAGCAGTACTTC. Translated, it gives CASSQVQAYEQYF.

The chain links TRBV28 to TRBJ1-5; TRBD1 might be the D (5 bases). Per the germline V gene, CDR1 is MDHEN and CDR2 is SYDVKM. CDR3 length: 14 amino acids. V gave up 4 bases and J gave up 3 bases, with 10 bases separating them. The DNA of the CDR3 is TGTGCCAGCAGTTCCGTCAGGGACAATCAGCCCCAGCATTTT. It translates to CASSSVRDNQPQHF.

This rearrangement joins TRBV30 to TRBJ2-7, with a possible D match to TRBD1 (6 bases). The germline V gene encodes CDR1 GTSNPN and CDR2 SVGIG (reference sequence). The CDR3 spans 12 residues. Trimming stripped 3 bases from V and 4 bases from J, with 10 bases between. In DNA form, the CDR3 reads TGTGCCTGGAGCCCAACAGGGTACGAGCAGTACTTC. Translating gives CAWSPTGYEQYF.

The chain has TRBV28 and TRBJ1-5, with TRBD1 matching 7 bases. Germline CDR1 and CDR2: MDHEN and SYDVKM. V shed 5 bases, J shed 2 bases, and the junction held 9 bases outside the gene matches. This CDR3 is 16 amino acids long. CDR3 loop: CASSQQGTRGNQPQHF. In DNA form, the CDR3 reads TGTGCCAGCAGTCAACAGGGGACCAGGGGCAATCAGCCCCAGCATTTT.

The genes are TRBV6-2 or TRBV6-3 and TRBJ1-2; no definite D call. Germline CDR1 MNHEY, CDR2 SVGEGT. Trimming cost V 2 bases and J 2 bases, with 6 bases left between them. The CDR3 has 13 amino acids. In DNA, the CDR3 is TGTGCCAGCAGTTACGACTTGAACTATGGCTACACCTTC. Protein product: CASSYDLNYGYTF.

Concerning this clone itself: The junction and the germline gene differ at one end; a read error may be behind it. This chain joins TRBV3-1 (or the pseudogene TRBV3-2) and TRBJ1-2; no firm D call. This CDR3 has 11 amino acids. CDR1 and CDR2 from the germline V gene are LGHDT and YNNKEL (reference sequence). The CDR3 DNA sequence: TGTGCCAGCAGCCAAGAATATACAGTCTACTTC. Translation: CASSQEYTVYF.

This clone was observed a handful of times. This sequence joins TRBV27 and TRBJ2-2; the D is unclear. This CDR3 spans 16 amino acids. CDR1 MNHEY and CDR2 SMNVEV come from the germline V gene (reference sequence). Trimming took off 3 bases at V and 1 base at J, with 12 bases between the two ends. The CDR3 coding sequence is TGTGCCAGCAGTTTTCTTGAGCCCCTGAACACCGGGGAGCTGTTTTTT. Translation: CASSFLEPLNTGELFF.

This clone was observed a few times. The chain carries TRBV7-8 and TRBJ1-3; a weak D match, TRBD1 (6 bases). Deletions cut 7 bases from V and 4 bases from J, with 11 bases between. The CDR3 runs 13 residues. Germline assignment: CDR1 SGHVS and CDR2 FQNEAQ. CDR3: CASKGGRGNTIYF. In DNA form, the CDR3 reads TGTGCCAGCAAGGGGGGGCGAGGAAACACCATATATTTT.

The chain is built from TRBV28 and TRBJ1-2; D is unclear. Trimming took off 5 bases at V and 5 bases at J, with 24 bases between the two ends. The CDR3 covers 17 residues. Germline lookup yields CDR1 MDHEN and CDR2 SYDVKM. CDR3 DNA: TGTGCCAGCAGTCGCGGATGGGAAATTTCGCGGGATTATGGCTACACCTTC. This sequence encodes CASSRGWEISRDYGYTF.

The chain employs TRBV6-5 and TRBJ2-1, with TRBD1 matching 8 bases. Germline V gives CDR1 MNHEY, CDR2 SVGAGI. With 0 bases clipped from V and 6 bases from J, the junction kept 4 bases outside the gene matches. This CDR3 spans 15 amino acids. The CDR3 DNA reads as TGTGCCAGCAGTTACTCGAGTACAGGGGGCAATGAGCAGTTCTTC. Translation: CASSYSSTGGNEQFF.

This clone was seen a handful of times. The rearrangement links TRBV29-1 to TRBJ1-5; TRBD1 matches at 10 bases. Germline loops: CDR1 SQVTM, CDR2 ANQGSEA. The length of the CDR3 is 12 residues. With 7 bases clipped from V and 7 bases from J, the junction kept 4 bases outside the gene matches. The CDR3, as DNA: TGCAGCGCCCGGACAGGGGGACAGCCCCAGCATTTT. Amino acid sequence: CSARTGGQPQHF.

For this clone: This sample also contains other DNA sequences that code for the same CDR3. This chain joins TRBV11-3 and TRBJ2-7, with 7 nucleotides matching TRBD1. Germline V CDR1 and CDR2: SGHNT, YENEEA. This CDR3 has 12 residues. The ends lost 5 bases at V and 6 bases at J; junction bases unmatched: 4. The CDR3 bases are TGTGCCAGCAGCCGCCCAGGGGGCGAGCAGTACTTC. Amino acid sequence: CASSRPGGEQYF.

The chain recombines TRBV10-2 with TRBJ1-2, with no clear D. With 4 bases removed from V and 4 bases from J, the gap between germline ends came to 7 bases. Germline assignment: CDR1 WSHSY and CDR2 SAAADI. This CDR3 is 12 amino acids long. The CDR3 region has the DNA TGCGCCAGCAGTGCAGGACTCTATGGCTACACCTTC. As protein: CASSAGLYGYTF.

The chain has TRBV10-3 and TRBJ2-1, with 11 bases identical to TRBD2. Unmatched junction bases numbered 3, after V lost 6 bases and J lost 5 bases. Germline CDR1 and CDR2: ENHRY and SYGVKD. The CDR3 is 14 amino acids. The CDR3 sequence: CAIRGTSGNNEQFF. The CDR3 DNA follows: TGTGCCATCAGGGGGACTAGCGGTAACAATGAGCAGTTCTTC.

This clone was observed a single time. The chain links TRBV6-5 to TRBJ1-5; TRBD1 matches 9 bases. Germline-derived CDR1 and CDR2 are MNHEY and SVGAGI. The CDR3 is made up of 14 amino acids. V lost 5 bases to trimming and J lost 6 bases; unmatched junction nucleotides: 5. The CDR3 sequence: CASSKTGGGQPQHF. Written as DNA, the CDR3 is TGTGCCAGCAGTAAGACAGGGGGAGGTCAGCCCCAGCATTTT.

The chain carries TRBV28 and TRBJ2-5; 7 bases fit TRBD2. J lost 5 bases, V lost 5 bases, and 8 bases had no gene match. The CDR3 consists of 14 residues. Germline V lookup: CDR1 MDHEN, CDR2 SYDVKM. The CDR3 bases are TGTGCCAGCAGTCGCACGTGGGGAGGGGAGACCCAGTACTTC. This sequence encodes CASSRTWGGETQYF.

The rearrangement links TRBV25-1 to TRBJ2-7; 8 nucleotides agree with TRBD1. Trimming removed 7 bases from V and 4 bases from J; junction bases left unmatched: 6. The V gene's germline CDR1 is MGHDK and CDR2 SYGVNS. CDR3 length: 13 residues. CDR3 protein: CASIKTGAYEQYF. The CDR3 DNA reads as TGTGCCAGCATTAAGACAGGGGCTTACGAGCAGTACTTC.